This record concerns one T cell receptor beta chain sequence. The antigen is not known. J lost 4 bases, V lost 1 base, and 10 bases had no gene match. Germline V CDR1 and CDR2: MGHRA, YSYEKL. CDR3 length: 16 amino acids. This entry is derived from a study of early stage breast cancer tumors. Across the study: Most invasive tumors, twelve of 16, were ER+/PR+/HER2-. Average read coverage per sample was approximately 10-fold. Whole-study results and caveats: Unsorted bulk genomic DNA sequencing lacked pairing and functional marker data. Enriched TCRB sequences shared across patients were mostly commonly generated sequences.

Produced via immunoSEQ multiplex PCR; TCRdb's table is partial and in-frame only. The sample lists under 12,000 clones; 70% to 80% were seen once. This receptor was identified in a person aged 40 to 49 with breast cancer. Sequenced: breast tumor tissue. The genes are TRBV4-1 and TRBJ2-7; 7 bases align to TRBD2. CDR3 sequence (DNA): TGCGCCAGCAGCCAAGTAGCGGGCTCTGTACCATACGAGCAGTACTTC. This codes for CASSQVAGSVPYEQYF.